This passage covers 16 T cell receptor beta chains from one sample sequenced in a study of blood T cell repertoires in COVID-19 (dated by TCRdb to the early 2020s). The method behind the library was the immunoSEQ multiplex PCR assay. Held by TCRdb, this immuneACCESS table contains in-frame sequences only and omits some clones. Under half of the omission traces to an unresolved V gene where checked; the cause of the rest is unknown. Here the sample has about 16,000 clones; roughly 90% occur a single time. About 5% of the sample is in the top ten clones. Sequencing was performed on peripheral blood. The source is a human donor in a cohort sampled during active COVID-19.

V usage is TRBV10-3 and J usage is TRBJ1-1; no definite D call. CDR3 size: 11 residues. CDR1 is ENHRY and CDR2 is SYGVKD in the germline V gene. The V gene lost 8 bases and the J gene lost 3 bases, with 7 bases spanning the gap. CDR3 residues: CAIRSYTEAFF. CDR3 bases: TGTGCCATCCGTAGTTACACTGAAGCTTTCTTT.

A single count supports this clone. The V gene is TRBV19, the J gene TRBJ1-5, with TRBD1 matching over 8 bases. This CDR3 has 15 residues. With V trimmed by 7 bases and J by 2 bases, 7 bases remained unmatched. Per germline, CDR1 LNHDA and CDR2 SQIVND (reference sequence). For the CDR3, the DNA is TGTGCCAGTAATCTAGGACAGGGCGGCAATCAGCCCCAGCATTTT. It specifies CASNLGQGGNQPQHF.

The chain links TRBV13 to TRBJ1-2; 8 nucleotides agree with TRBD1. The CDR3 runs to 14 residues. With 3 bases clipped from V and 5 bases from J, the junction kept 5 bases outside the gene matches. Germline CDR1 PRHDT, CDR2 FYEKMQ (reference sequence). The CDR3 reads CASSLQGAVYGYTF. CDR3 nucleotide sequence: TGTGCCAGCAGCTTGCAGGGGGCAGTTTATGGCTACACCTTC.

This chain links TRBV11-2 with TRBJ2-7; D is unclear. Germline-derived CDR1 and CDR2 are SGHAT and FQNNGV. Deletions cut 6 bases from V and 3 bases from J, with 15 bases between. The CDR3 has 14 amino acids. Here the CDR3 reads CASSRLIENYEQYF. For the CDR3, the DNA is TGTGCCAGCAGTCGTCTGATAGAAAACTACGAGCAGTACTTC.

V is TRBV3-1 (or the pseudogene TRBV3-2) and J is TRBJ1-5; tentatively, D is TRBD1 (5 bases). CDR3 length equals 13 residues. Trimming took 6 bases from V and 7 from J, leaving 13 bases between them. CDR1 and CDR2 (germline): LGHDT, YNNKEL (reference sequence). CDR3 amino acids: CASRLEGWQPQHF. The CDR3 DNA follows: TGTGCCAGCAGGCTGGAGGGGTGGCAGCCCCAGCATTTT.

The V call is TRBV5-1, the J call TRBJ2-1, with 13 bases fitting TRBD2. Germline CDR1 reads SGHRS; CDR2 reads YFSETQ. This CDR3 has 16 residues. V shed 4 bases, J shed 7 bases, and the junction held 8 bases outside the gene matches. For the CDR3, the DNA is TGCGCCAGCAGCGGGGGACTAGCGGGAAGCATAAATGAGCAGTTCTTC. Its protein is CASSGGLAGSINEQFF.

V and J are TRBV5-1 and TRBJ1-1; a weak D match, TRBD1 (6 bases). Trimming took 5 bases from V and 4 from J, leaving 18 bases between them. Looked up from germline, CDR1 is SGHRS and CDR2 is YFSETQ. The CDR3 is 15 residues long. CDR3 sequence reads: CASSPLQGSGTEAFF. The DNA of the CDR3 is TGCGCCAGCAGTCCACTACAGGGCTCGGGCACTGAAGCTTTCTTT.

The chain couples TRBV19 to TRBJ2-5, with a weak D call TRBD1 (5 bases). Trimming shortened V by 7 bases and J by 2 bases, and 11 bases separated the two germline ends. Germline assignment: CDR1 LNHDA and CDR2 SQIVND (reference sequence). CDR3 size: 13 residues. The CDR3 spells CASKAQGQETQYF. The DNA of the CDR3 is TGTGCCAGTAAGGCGCAGGGTCAAGAGACCCAGTACTTC.

This rearrangement joins TRBV3-1 (or the pseudogene TRBV3-2) to TRBJ1-6; D call uncertain. Trimming took 5 bases from V and 5 from J, leaving 7 bases between them. Germline CDR1 reads LGHDT; CDR2 reads YNNKEL (reference sequence). This CDR3 has 13 residues. The CDR3: CASSGQHNSPLHF. Here the CDR3 DNA reads TGTGCCAGCAGCGGGCAGCATAATTCACCCCTCCACTTT.

The V call is TRBV19, the J call TRBJ1-5, with 7 bases matching TRBD1. Germline CDR1 reads LNHDA; CDR2 reads SQIVND (reference sequence). V was clipped by 7 bases and J by 0 bases; unmatched bases: 6. The CDR3 contains 15 residues. The CDR3, as DNA: TGTGCCAGTACTAGGGACAGATATAGCAATCAGCCCCAGCATTTT. It is translated as CASTRDRYSNQPQHF.

Only a few counts were recorded for this clone. Other DNA sequences from this sample encode an identical CDR3 as well. The chain joins TRBV7-3 to TRBJ2-1; TRBD2 is a possible D gene (6 bases). CDR3 size: 13 residues. Trimming stripped 0 bases from V and 8 bases from J, with 8 bases between. CDR1 is SGHTA and CDR2 is FQGTGA in the germline V gene. This chain's CDR3 is CASSLTLADEQFF. CDR3 DNA sequence: TGTGCCAGCAGCTTAACACTAGCAGATGAGCAGTTCTTC.

Judged by abundance, this clone is medium-sized. Within the sample, other DNA sequences also encode this same CDR3. V usage is TRBV4-1 and J usage is TRBJ2-2; 7 bases are a match to TRBD2. The CDR3 totals 17 residues. Germline CDR1 reads MGHRA; CDR2 reads YSYEKL. The ends lost 3 bases at V and 3 bases at J; junction bases unmatched: 10. CDR3 region: CASSHARTSMYTGELFF. The CDR3 nucleotides are TGCGCCAGCAGCCACGCCAGGACTAGTATGTACACCGGGGAGCTGTTTTTT.

The chain joins TRBV11-2 to TRBJ2-2; 8 bases are a match to TRBD2. CDR3 length equals 15 residues. Germline V gene sequence: CDR1 SGHAT, CDR2 FQNNGV. V dropped 0 bases and J dropped 6; count of bases not matched to a gene: 3. The CDR3 spells CASSLEGLVPGELFF. The DNA of the CDR3 is TGTGCCAGCAGCTTAGAGGGACTAGTCCCCGGGGAGCTGTTTTTT.

V and J are TRBV5-1 and TRBJ1-2; the match to TRBD1 covers 7 bases. In germline, CDR1 is SGHRS, CDR2 YFSETQ. The CDR3 is 13 amino acids. Losses at the gene ends were 1 base for V and 3 bases for J; bases not matched to a gene: 0. In DNA form, the CDR3 reads TGCGCCAGCAGCTTGCAGGGGGACTATGGCTACACCTTC. Residues: CASSLQGDYGYTF.

The V gene is TRBV6-1, the J gene TRBJ2-7; D not resolved. The CDR3 contains 14 residues. Germline assignment: CDR1 MNHNS and CDR2 SASEGT. The V end lost 3 bases, the J end lost 3 bases, and 12 bases lay between the germline ends. CDR3 sequence (DNA): TGTGCCAGCAGTGAGTTACACCTCCTCTACGAGCAGTACTTC. It codes for CASSELHLLYEQYF.

CDR3 sequence reads: CASSSGTGANEKLFF. The CDR3 DNA follows: TGTGCCAGCAGTTCGGGGACGGGGGCTAATGAAAAACTGTTTTTT. V is TRBV28 and J is TRBJ1-4; a weak D match, TRBD1 (5 bases). Germline CDR1 MDHEN, CDR2 SYDVKM. The CDR3 loop spans 15 amino acids. Trimming removed 4 bases from V and 3 bases from J, with 12 bases in between.